This entry lists 12 T cell receptor beta chains sequenced from one sample in a study of shared clonotypes between healthy human individuals (dated by TCRdb to 2019 to 2021). Receptors were amplified or captured by the immunoSEQ multiplex PCR assay. Drawn from immuneACCESS, this table holds only the in-frame rearrangements with V and J called that TCRdb kept. Clones are partly lost; checked studies trace under half to an unresolved V gene and leave the rest unexplained. For this sample there are fewer than 650,000 clones; just over 75% appear just once. The ten top clones hold around 12% of the sample. Source material: PBMCs. Receptor source: a woman between 40 and 50 years old in good health. Some clones in this sample may be carry-over from other donors' samples.

J is TRBJ1-1 and V is TRBV21-1. TRBV21-1 is annotated as a pseudogene. The CDR3 contains 13 residues. The CDR3 sequence: CASMESRNTEAFF. CDR3 DNA: TGTGCCAGCATGGAGTCCAGGAACACTGAAGCTTTCTTT.

The CDR3 nucleotides are TGCGCCAGCAGCTTCTCAATAGCGGGGGACGGGACCCAGTACTTC. This sequence encodes CASSFSIAGDGTQYF. The chain uses TRBV4-3 and TRBJ2-5; 9 nucleotides agree with TRBD2. Germline V lookup: CDR1 LGHNA, CDR2 YSLEER. This CDR3 is built from 15 residues. V lost 5 bases and J lost 7; bases outside the gene matches: 11.

This clone was observed once. The V gene is TRBV30, the J gene TRBJ1-1, with a tentative D call TRBD1 (6 bases). V shed 8 bases and J shed 5 bases, with 21 bases lying between them. This CDR3 is built from 14 residues. Germline CDR1 and CDR2: GTSNPN and SVGIG (reference sequence). CDR3 bases: TGTGCCCTTGACGTCACAGGGTTTGGGACTGAAGCTTTCTTT. It yields the protein CALDVTGFGTEAFF.

About this clone: Other DNA sequences in this sample translate to the same CDR3. CDR3 DNA sequence: TGTGCCAGCAGTGACCCGGGACTAGCCGACAATGAGCAGTTCTTC. This gives the protein CASSDPGLADNEQFF. This sequence joins TRBV2 and TRBJ2-1; TRBD2 matches at 9 bases. In germline, CDR1 is SNHLY, CDR2 FYNNEI. Trimming at V came to 3 bases and at J to 5 bases, leaving 5 bases not matched to a gene. The CDR3 sequence is 15 residues long.

The chain combines TRBV7-6 with TRBJ2-7, with D possibly TRBD2 on 5 matching bases. Per the germline V gene, CDR1 is SGHVS and CDR2 is FNYEAQ. V lost 5 bases to trimming and J lost 1 base, with 12 bases between them. The CDR3 is 14 residues long. The CDR3 bases are TGTGCCAGCAGCCAACCCGGGAAATCCTACGAGCAGTACTTC. This sequence encodes CASSQPGKSYEQYF.

This clone was seen a handful of times. Additional DNA sequences in this sample encode the identical CDR3. This chain uses TRBV6-5 with TRBJ2-7; a possible D gene is TRBD1 (6 bases). The CDR3 is 13 residues long. Germline V gene sequence: CDR1 MNHEY, CDR2 SVGAGI. Trimming cost V 6 bases and J 2 bases, with 11 bases left between them. CDR3 loop: CASRGQGTYEQYF. The CDR3 DNA sequence: TGTGCCAGCAGAGGGCAGGGGACCTACGAGCAGTACTTC.

The rearrangement links TRBV7-2 to TRBJ2-1, with TRBD2 identical over 7 bases. This CDR3 spans 15 amino acids. The germline V gene has CDR1 SGHTA and CDR2 FQGNSA. With V trimmed by 7 bases and J by 0 bases, 6 bases remained unmatched. The CDR3: CASTTGLSSYNEQFF. The CDR3, as DNA: TGTGCCAGCACCACGGGACTAAGCTCCTACAATGAGCAGTTCTTC.

V usage is TRBV5-1 and J usage is TRBJ2-3; 7 bases fit TRBD2. This CDR3 spans 14 amino acids. The junction had 4 bases not matched to a gene; V was cut back by 5 bases and J by 1 base. The germline V gene has CDR1 SGHRS and CDR2 YFSETQ. DNA for the CDR3: TGCGCCAGCAGGTACAGCGGGGGCACAGATACGCAGTATTTT. Its translation is CASRYSGGTDTQYF.

The rearrangement uses TRBV7-2 and TRBJ2-7; 7 bases line up with TRBD2. Germline V CDR1 and CDR2: SGHTA, FQGNSA. V lost 7 bases to trimming and J lost 4 bases; unmatched junction nucleotides: 7. This CDR3 has 13 residues. The chain's CDR3 is CASTLGLSYEQYF. The CDR3 nucleotides are TGTGCCAGCACCCTGGGACTATCTTACGAGCAGTACTTC.

The V call is TRBV6-1, the J call TRBJ1-2; D gene ambiguous. V dropped 7 bases and J dropped 5 bases, with 11 bases sitting between them. CDR3 length: 12 residues. CDR1 and CDR2 (germline): MNHNS, SASEGT. The DNA for the CDR3 is TGTGCCAGCACCGACTTGGGGTATGGCTACACCTTC. It is translated as CASTDLGYGYTF.

CDR3 region: CSVGVADHTPRTGIQDTQYF. The CDR3 DNA follows: TGCAGCGTTGGTGTGGCAGATCACACCCCAAGGACCGGGATTCAAGATACGCAGTATTTT. This chain uses TRBV29-1 with TRBJ2-3, with TRBD2 as a possible D gene (5 bases). This CDR3 is 20 amino acids long. V shed 4 bases and J shed 5 bases, with 34 bases lying between them. The germline CDR1 and CDR2 sequences are SQVTM and ANQGSEA.

As to this clone: A single base is all that separates this from a far larger clone, so a read error is likely. This is likely a read error, given that the CDR3 carries no conserved phenylalanine or tryptophan at its end. This chain links TRBV4-1 with TRBJ2-6; no reliable D call. The CDR3 consists of 14 residues. V lost 0 bases to trimming and J lost 1 base, with 1 base between them. Germline CDR1 MGHRA, CDR2 YSYEKL. The DNA of the CDR3 is TGCGCCAGCAGCCAAGATTCTGGGGCCAACGTCCTGACTCTC. As protein: CASSQDSGANVLTL.